This TCR beta chain was retrieved from a study of radiotherapy plus CTLA-4 blockade in lung cancer. Assay: immunoSEQ multiplex PCR; the TCRdb copy retains only in-frame clones and omits some. The table lists tens of thousands of clones, more than 75% of them singletons. This CDR3 region has 15 residues. Trimming cost V 3 bases and J 7 bases, with 17 bases left between them. Germline values: CDR1 KGHSH, CDR2 LQKENI. The source of this sequence is a human donor with non-small cell lung cancer who had a complete response to radiotherapy plus ipilimumab. The V call is TRBV18, the J call TRBJ2-3; maybe TRBD1 (5 bases). Source: peripheral blood, taken from a patient treated with radiotherapy plus ipilimumab. The CDR3 region is CASSPKNAGRNTQYF. CDR3 sequence (DNA): TGTGCCAGCTCACCGAAAAATGCAGGGCGAAATACGCAGTATTTT. The full variable domain, completed using reference TRBV18 and TRBJ2-3, is NAGVMQNPRHLVRRRGQEARLRCSPMKGHSHVYWYRQLPEEGLKFMVYLQKENIIDESGMPKERFSAEFPKEGPSILRIQQVVRGDSAAYFCASSPKNAGRNTQYFGPGTRLTVL.